A single count supports the clone carrying this T cell receptor beta chain. The antigen is undetermined. These data originate in a study of T cell repertoires in cytomegalovirus infection. Study information: Public TCR beta signatures marked donors with CMV infection and the matching HLA. Study conclusions and caveats: The ex vivo response showed dominance by HLA-C-restricted CMV-specific TCR beta clonotypes. Public TCR beta family frequency separated CMV-and-HLA carriers, including in an independent cohort.

Trimming shortened V by 8 bases and J by 4 bases, and 18 bases separated the two germline ends. The CDR3 contains 15 residues. Germline assignment: CDR1 SNHLY and CDR2 FYNNEI. One entry per CDR3 protein, called by TCRdb with MiXCR from the reads. The sample has approximately 550,000 distinct CDR3 sequences, more than 15% seen once. Sequenced input: CD8+ T cells from PBMCs. This rearrangement joins TRBV2 to TRBJ2-4; weak D call: TRBD1 (6 bases). This sequence originates from a human donor in good health (CMV status not recorded). Some clones in this sample may be carry-over from other donors' samples. DNA of the CDR3: TGTGCCAGCTCTTTGCGGTTGACAGGAAAAAACATTCAGTACTTC. Its translation is CASSLRLTGKNIQYF.